A single T cell receptor beta chain is shown here with its context. Its antigen target is currently unknown. Per-base qualities were not stored, and no clone one base away is much larger. This sample was taken from a study of post-analysis software for immune sequencing data (dated by TCRdb to the mid-2010s). In the study overall: Recorded disease courses included relapsing-remitting, secondary progressive and progressive-relapsing multiple sclerosis, with some patients lacking subtype annotation. A subset of samples was prepared in parallel using single-end sample barcoding, then pooled and co-amplified after Illumina adapter ligation. The patient repertoires were compared against 11 previously published healthy control repertoires obtained from donors aged roughly 6 to 28 years.

Library preparation employed PCR. The listed sequencing device is Illumina HiSeq 2500. To reduce PCR and sequencing biases, unique molecular identifiers were built into the TCR beta cDNA libraries. Approximately 500,000 cDNA molecules were obtained per 1 to 10 million input T cells, so each molecule approximated one T cell. The patient libraries were prepared and sequenced with the same protocol used for the earlier healthy control dataset. Within a given batch, samples were prepared together, multiplexed and sequenced on the same HiSeq lane. The study's own analysis went as follows. Raw barcoded reads were processed with MIGEC, discarding single-read molecular identifier groups before consensus assembly and CDR3 extraction. Clonotype tables were post-analysed with VDJtools, normalizing diversity by down-sampling all datasets to the smallest sample size. To correct batch-related cross-sample contamination, repertoire overlap clustering matched CDR3 amino acid sequences but not nucleotide sequences. Using fastp at Q25 and MiXCR, TCRdb reprocessed the public reads and kept productive beta chains. Every entry covers one CDR3 protein and lists the most common genes and DNA from its rows. The authors' filters were not applied to this entry. The sample has 700,000 to 900,000 distinct CDR3 sequences on record, about 45% of them singletons. The ten largest clones represent roughly 4.4% of the sample.

On the study overall, not on this receptor specifically: Strong co-clustering of samples prepared in the same batch was shown by direct clustering with F measure, prompting a batch-effect correction. Multiple sclerosis patients had significantly lower normalized Chao1 diversity than controls, a result that suggests substantial peripheral T-cell clonal expansion. Significantly higher frequencies in patients than in controls were found for a few TRBV segments, including TRBV5-6, TRBV5-1 and TRBV20-1. The multiple sclerosis patient group was slightly younger than the control group.

V gives up 2 bases and J gives up 5 bases, and the segment between their germline ends measures 7 bases. As encoded in the germline V gene (reference sequence), CDR1 is SGHKS while CDR2 is YYEKEE. The CDR3, from cysteine to phenylalanine, totals 13 residues. Here the CDR3 DNA is all that survives: 39 bases in frame from base 1. To demonstrate the VDJtools post-analysis software, the study profiled TCR beta repertoires from the peripheral blood of 13 young patients with multiple sclerosis. The multiple sclerosis patients were children and adolescents between about 6 and 16 years of age. This TCR came from a girl aged 5-17 years with multiple sclerosis. The chain is encoded by TRBV5-5 joined to TRBJ2-2; a tentative D match to TRBD2 spans 5 bases. Sequencing was performed on blood. The sequenced DNA: TGTGCCAGCAGCTTCGGGGATACCGGGGAGCTGTTTTTT. Its protein is CASSFGDTGELFF.